The sequence of this T cell receptor (beta chain) was determined in a study of blood T cell repertoires in COVID-19. Study-wide context: The origin of the acute and convalescent COVID-19 samples was the United States, Italy and Spain.

The method was immunoSEQ multiplex PCR; TCRdb's version includes in-frame clones alone and lacks a portion of them. The sample yields 150,000 to 200,000 clones, approximately 90% seen once. CDR3 length equals 13 residues. V lost 7 bases and J lost 0, with 9 bases in between. The germline V gene has CDR1 MNHEY and CDR2 SMNVEV (reference sequence). Participants were placed into cohorts based on the clinical history they reported. The chain carries TRBV27 and TRBJ1-1, with D hard to call. The specimen was PBMCs or T cells enriched from blood (not recorded which). This clonotype was obtained from a woman between 18 and 30 years old who had recovered from COVID-19. The CDR3 DNA reads as TGTGCCAGCACCGTTAACATGAACACTGAAGCTTTCTTT. This translates into CASTVNMNTEAFF.